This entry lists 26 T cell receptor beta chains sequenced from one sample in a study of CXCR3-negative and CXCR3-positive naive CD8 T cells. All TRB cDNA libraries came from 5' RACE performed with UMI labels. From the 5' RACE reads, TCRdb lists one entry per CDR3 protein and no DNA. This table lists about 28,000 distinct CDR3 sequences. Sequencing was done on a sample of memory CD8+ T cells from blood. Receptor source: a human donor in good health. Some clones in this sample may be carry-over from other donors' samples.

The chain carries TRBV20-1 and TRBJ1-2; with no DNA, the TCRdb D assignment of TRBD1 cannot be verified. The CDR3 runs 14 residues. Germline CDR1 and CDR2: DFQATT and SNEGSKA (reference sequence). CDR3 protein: CSARDLGGLYGYTF.

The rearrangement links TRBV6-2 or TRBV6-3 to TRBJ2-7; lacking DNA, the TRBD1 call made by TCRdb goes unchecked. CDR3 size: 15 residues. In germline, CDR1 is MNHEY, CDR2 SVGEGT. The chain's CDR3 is CASSYGFEGAYEQYF.

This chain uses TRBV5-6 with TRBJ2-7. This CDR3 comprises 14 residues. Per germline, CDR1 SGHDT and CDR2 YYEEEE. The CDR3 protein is CASSLSQGTYEQYF.

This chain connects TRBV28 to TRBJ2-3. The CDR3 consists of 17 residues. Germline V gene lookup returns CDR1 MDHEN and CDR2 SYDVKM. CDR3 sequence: CASSLNPRSDSTDTQYF.

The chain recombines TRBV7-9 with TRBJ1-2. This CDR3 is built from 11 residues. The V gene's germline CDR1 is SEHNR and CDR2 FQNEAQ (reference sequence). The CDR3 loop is CASSLYYGYTF.

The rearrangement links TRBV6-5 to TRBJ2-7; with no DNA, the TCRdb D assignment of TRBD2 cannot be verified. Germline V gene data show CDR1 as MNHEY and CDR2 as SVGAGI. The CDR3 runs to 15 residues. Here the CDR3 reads CASSFQTSPYYEQYF.

The CDR3 loop is CASSFPPTSGSSYNEQFF. The chain carries TRBV27 and TRBJ2-1; the D call from TCRdb, TRBD2, cannot be confirmed without DNA. This CDR3 has 18 residues. The germline CDR1 and CDR2 sequences are MNHEY and SMNVEV (reference sequence).

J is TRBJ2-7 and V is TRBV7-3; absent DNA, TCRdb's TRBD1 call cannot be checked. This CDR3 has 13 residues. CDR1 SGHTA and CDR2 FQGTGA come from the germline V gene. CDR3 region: CASSSGQSYEQYF.

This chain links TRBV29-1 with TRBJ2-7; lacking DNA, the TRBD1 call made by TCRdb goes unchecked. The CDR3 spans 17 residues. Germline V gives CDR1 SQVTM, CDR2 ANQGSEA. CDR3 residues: CSVDGAPGQGVGYEQYF.

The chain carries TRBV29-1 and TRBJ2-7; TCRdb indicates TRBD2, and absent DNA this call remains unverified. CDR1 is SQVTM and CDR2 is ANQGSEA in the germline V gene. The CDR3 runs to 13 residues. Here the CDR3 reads CSVELAGDYEQYF.

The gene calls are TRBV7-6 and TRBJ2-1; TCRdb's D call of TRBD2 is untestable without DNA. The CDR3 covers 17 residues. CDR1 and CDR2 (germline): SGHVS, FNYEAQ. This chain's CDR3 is CASSPGPNQRAYNEQFF.

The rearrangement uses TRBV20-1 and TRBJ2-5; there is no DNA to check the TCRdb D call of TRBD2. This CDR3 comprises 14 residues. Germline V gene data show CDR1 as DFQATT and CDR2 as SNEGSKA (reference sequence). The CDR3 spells CSARDGRQQETQYF.

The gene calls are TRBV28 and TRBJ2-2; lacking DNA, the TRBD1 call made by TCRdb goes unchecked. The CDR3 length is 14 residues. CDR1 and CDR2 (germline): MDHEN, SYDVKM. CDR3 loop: CASSFREYTGELFF.

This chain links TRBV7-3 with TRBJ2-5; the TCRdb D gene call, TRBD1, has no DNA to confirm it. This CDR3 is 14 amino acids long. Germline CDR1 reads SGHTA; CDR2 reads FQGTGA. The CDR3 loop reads CASSLAGGPETQYF.

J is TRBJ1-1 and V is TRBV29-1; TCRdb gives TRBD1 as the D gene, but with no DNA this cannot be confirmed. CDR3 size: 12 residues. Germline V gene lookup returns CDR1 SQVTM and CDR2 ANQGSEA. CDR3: CSAQTGDTEAFF.

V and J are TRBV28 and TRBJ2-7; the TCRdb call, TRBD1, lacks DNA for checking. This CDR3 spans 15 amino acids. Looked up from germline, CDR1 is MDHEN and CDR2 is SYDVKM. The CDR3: CAGKFGDRGRYEQYF.

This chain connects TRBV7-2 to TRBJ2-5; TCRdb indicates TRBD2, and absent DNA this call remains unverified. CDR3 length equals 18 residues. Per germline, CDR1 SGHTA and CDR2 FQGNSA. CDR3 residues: CASSPVLWSSGEQETQYF.

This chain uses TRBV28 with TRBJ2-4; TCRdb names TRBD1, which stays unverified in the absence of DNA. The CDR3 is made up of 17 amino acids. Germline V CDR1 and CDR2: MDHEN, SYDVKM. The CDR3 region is CASSFYVQGGDQNIQYF.

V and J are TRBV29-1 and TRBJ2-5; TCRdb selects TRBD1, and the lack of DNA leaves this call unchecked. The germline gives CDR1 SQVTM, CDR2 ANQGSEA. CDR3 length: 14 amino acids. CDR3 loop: CSVEDAVRDETQYF.

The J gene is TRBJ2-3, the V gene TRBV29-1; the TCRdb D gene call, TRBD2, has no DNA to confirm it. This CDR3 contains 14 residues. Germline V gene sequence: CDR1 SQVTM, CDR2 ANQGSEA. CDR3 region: CSVEVGGASDTQYF.

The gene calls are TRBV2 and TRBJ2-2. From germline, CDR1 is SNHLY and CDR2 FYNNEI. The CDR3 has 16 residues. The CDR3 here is CASSLWKGSNTGELFF.

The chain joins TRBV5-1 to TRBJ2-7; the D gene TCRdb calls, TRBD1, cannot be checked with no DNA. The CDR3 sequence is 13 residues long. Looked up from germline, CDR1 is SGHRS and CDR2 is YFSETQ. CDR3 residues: CAKIDWGNYEQYF.

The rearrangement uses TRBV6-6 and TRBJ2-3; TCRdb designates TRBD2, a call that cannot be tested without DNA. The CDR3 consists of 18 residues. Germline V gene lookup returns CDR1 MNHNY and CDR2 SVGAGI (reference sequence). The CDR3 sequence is CASSYPLSAGAATDTQYF.

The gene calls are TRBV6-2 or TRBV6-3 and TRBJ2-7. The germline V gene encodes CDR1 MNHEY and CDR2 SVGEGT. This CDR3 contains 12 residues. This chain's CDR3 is CASSYETGEQYF.

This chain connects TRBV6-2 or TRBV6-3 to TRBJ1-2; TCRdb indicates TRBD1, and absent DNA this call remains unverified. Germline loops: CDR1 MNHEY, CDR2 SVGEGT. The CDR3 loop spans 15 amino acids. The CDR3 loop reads CASSSTGKGLYGYTF.

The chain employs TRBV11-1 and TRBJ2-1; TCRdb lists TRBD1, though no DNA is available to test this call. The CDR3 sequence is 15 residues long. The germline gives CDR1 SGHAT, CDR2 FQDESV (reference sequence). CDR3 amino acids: CASSRRDRDYNEQFF.